This TCR beta chain was found in a study of identifying expanded T cells in peripheral blood. Study-wide results and limits: Variance in clone template counts between approximately two-week samples significantly increased with total template count across all healthy donors. Technical replicates showed roughly 1.2 changed clones; around two weeks about 16.4; four weeks 19.

The method was immunoSEQ multiplex PCR; TCRdb's version includes in-frame clones alone and lacks a portion of them. Here the sample spans 60,000 to 70,000 clones, over 75% being singletons. As concerns this clone: Its specificity is unknown.

No infections or other immune events were documented during collection. The junction had 2 bases not matched to a gene; V was cut back by 4 bases and J by 1 base. The CDR3 is 14 residues long. Germline lookup yields CDR1 MNHNS and CDR2 SASEGT. The chain employs TRBV6-1 and TRBJ2-5, with 8 bases that match TRBD2. The source is a person between 18 and 75 years old in good health. Specimen: blood. The CDR3, as DNA: TGTGCCAGCAGTGTGACTAGCGCCCAAGAGACCCAGTACTTC. This gives the protein CASSVTSAQETQYF.